One sample yielded the 3 T cell receptor beta chains listed below, sequenced in a study of cytomegalovirus exposure and HLA in healthy donors. PCR used 60 Vbeta primers and 13 Jbeta primers. Here immunoSEQ multiplex PCR was the method, and the copy in TCRdb shows in-frame clones only, minus some. The sample contains around 97,000 clones, almost 80% of which appear only once. Source material: PBMCs. Receptor source: a middle-aged man in good health and CMV-seropositive.

Of note for this clone: Other nucleotide sequences from this sample produce the same CDR3. This chain joins TRBV5-1 and TRBJ2-2; TRBD2 might be the D (6 bases). Germline lookup yields CDR1 SGHRS and CDR2 YFSETQ. Trimming stripped 0 bases from V and 4 bases from J, with 10 bases between. The CDR3 length is 15 residues. The CDR3 loop is CASSLVGGVTGELFF. The DNA of the CDR3 is TGCGCCAGCAGCTTGGTGGGAGGTGTCACCGGGGAGCTGTTTTTT.

This rearrangement joins TRBV19 to TRBJ2-3; no definite D call. Germline lookup yields CDR1 LNHDA and CDR2 SQIVND (reference sequence). This CDR3 has 13 amino acids. V lost 4 bases and J lost 2, with 7 bases in between. CDR3 residues: CASSTLLTDTQYF. The CDR3 bases are TGTGCCAGTAGTACCTTACTCACAGATACGCAGTATTTT.

V and J are TRBV13 and TRBJ2-3; TRBD2 agrees at 13 bases. Trimming removed 5 bases from V and 3 bases from J; junction bases left unmatched: 8. Germline CDR1 is PRHDT and CDR2 is FYEKMQ (reference sequence). The CDR3 loop spans 17 amino acids. The CDR3 protein is CASSRGLAGLGTDTQYF. Here the CDR3 DNA reads TGTGCCAGCAGCCGGGGACTAGCGGGATTGGGGACAGATACGCAGTATTTT.